Listed below are T cell receptor beta chains from one sample, sequenced in a study of cytomegalovirus exposure and HLA in healthy donors. TCRdb keeps only in-frame clones here, not all; method: immunoSEQ multiplex PCR. The sample records over 90,000 clones, approximately 79% being singletons. Sequenced material: PBMCs. The receptors stem from a woman aged 60-70 years in good health and CMV-seropositive. The CDR3 runs from the conserved cysteine through the conserved F or W. The D gene is left open where the match is weak. Rows may omit the clone size; those that give it use once, few, many or a size class.

TRBD1	NA	TRBV6-1	TRBJ1-2	CASSEQGDYGYTF	TGTGCCAGCAGTGAACAGGGGGACTATGGCTACACCTTC
TRBD2	NA	TRBV12-5	TRBJ2-1	CASARSGRVDNEQFF	TGTGCTAGTGCCAGGAGCGGGAGGGTTGACAATGAGCAGTTCTTC
TRBD2	NA	TRBV30	TRBJ2-2	CAWSGIGGSADTGELFF	TGTGCCTGGAGTGGGATTGGCGGGAGTGCGGACACCGGGGAGCTGTTTTTT
NA	NA	TRBV14	TRBJ1-1	CATGNTEAFF	TGTGCAACGGGGAACACTGAAGCTTTCTTT
NA	once	TRBV18	TRBJ2-1	CASSPALAGEQFF	TGTGCCAGCTCACCAGCACTAGCAGGTGAGCAGTTCTTC
NA	NA	TRBV25-1	TRBJ1-1	CASSDWRNTEAFF	TGTGCCAGCAGTGATTGGAGGAACACCGAAGCTTTCTTT
NA	medium-sized	TRBV4-1	TRBJ2-3	CASSPQPRDTQYF	TGCGCCAGCAGTCCACAACCTAGAGATACGCAGTATTTT
NA	NA	TRBV18	TRBJ2-1	CASSPQGHPSNEQFF	TGTGCCAGCTCACCCCAGGGGCACCCCTCCAATGAGCAGTTCTTC
TRBD1	NA	TRBV27	TRBJ2-1	CASTRRTGWDEQFF	TGTGCCAGCACCCGAAGGACAGGGTGGGATGAGCAGTTCTTC
NA	NA	TRBV2	TRBJ2-5	CASSERRDWTQYF	TGTGCCAGCAGTGAGAGGAGGGACTGGACCCAGTACTTC
NA	NA	TRBV6-5	TRBJ1-4	CASRREAGLLEKLFF	TGTGCCAGCAGAAGGGAGGCGGGTCTCCTAGAGAAACTGTTTTTT
TRBD1	NA	TRBV30	TRBJ1-6	CAWTLGQGTSPLHF	TGTGCCTGGACCCTGGGACAGGGAACGTCACCCCTCCACTTT
TRBD2	NA	TRBV19	TRBJ2-7	CASSITSGRTYEQYF	TGTGCCAGTAGTATAACTAGCGGGAGAACCTACGAGCAGTACTTC
TRBD2	NA	TRBV5-4	TRBJ2-1	CASSSGGAIQDEQFF	TGTGCCAGCAGCTCCGGGGGGGCAATTCAAGATGAGCAGTTCTTC
NA	NA	TRBV10-3	TRBJ2-1	CAISESMDIRIF	TGTGCCATCAGTGAGTCCATGGATATCAGGATCTTC